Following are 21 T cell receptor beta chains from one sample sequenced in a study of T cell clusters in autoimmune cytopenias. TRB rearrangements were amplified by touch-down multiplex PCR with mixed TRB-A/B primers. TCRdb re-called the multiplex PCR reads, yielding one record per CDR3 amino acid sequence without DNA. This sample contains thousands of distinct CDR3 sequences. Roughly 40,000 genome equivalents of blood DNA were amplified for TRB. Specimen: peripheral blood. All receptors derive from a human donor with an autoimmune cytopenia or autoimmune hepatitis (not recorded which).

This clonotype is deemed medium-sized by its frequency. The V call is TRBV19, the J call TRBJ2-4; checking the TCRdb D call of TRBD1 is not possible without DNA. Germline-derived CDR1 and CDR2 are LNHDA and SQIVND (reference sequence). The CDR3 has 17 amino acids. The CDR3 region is CASSPRTGGTSKNIQYF.

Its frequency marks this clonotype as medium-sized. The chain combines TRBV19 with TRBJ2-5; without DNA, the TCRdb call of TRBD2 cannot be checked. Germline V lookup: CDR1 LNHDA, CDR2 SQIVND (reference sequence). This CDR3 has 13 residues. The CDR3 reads CASSNLAGGRLYF.

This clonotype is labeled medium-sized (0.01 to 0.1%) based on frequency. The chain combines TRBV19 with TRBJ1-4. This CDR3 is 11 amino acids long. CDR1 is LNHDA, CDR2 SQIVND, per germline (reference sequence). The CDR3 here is CASSNNEKLFF.

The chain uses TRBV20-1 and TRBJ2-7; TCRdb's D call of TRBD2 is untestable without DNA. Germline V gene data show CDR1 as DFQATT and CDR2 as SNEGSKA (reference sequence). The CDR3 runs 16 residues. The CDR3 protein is CSAKTTSGRQGYEQYF.

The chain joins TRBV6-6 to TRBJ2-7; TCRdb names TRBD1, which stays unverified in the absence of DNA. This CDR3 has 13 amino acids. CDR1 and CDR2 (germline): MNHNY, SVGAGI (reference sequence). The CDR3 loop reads CAIRGDSPYEQYF.

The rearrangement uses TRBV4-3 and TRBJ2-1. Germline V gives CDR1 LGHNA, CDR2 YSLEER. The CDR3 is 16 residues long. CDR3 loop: CASSQELSFGRNEQFF.

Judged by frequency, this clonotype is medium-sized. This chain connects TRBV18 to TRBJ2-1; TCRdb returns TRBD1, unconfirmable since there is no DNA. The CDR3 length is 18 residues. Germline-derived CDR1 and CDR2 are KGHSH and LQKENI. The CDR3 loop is CASSPAATGGISYNEQFF. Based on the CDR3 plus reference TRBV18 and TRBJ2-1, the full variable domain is NAGVMQNPRHLVRRRGQEARLRCSPMKGHSHVYWYRQLPEEGLKFMVYLQKENIIDESGMPKERFSAEFPKEGPSILRIQQVVRGDSAAYFCASSPAATGGISYNEQFFGPGTRLTVL.

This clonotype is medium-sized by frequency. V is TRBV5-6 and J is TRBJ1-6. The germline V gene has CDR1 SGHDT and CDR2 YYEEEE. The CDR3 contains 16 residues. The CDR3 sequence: CASSLARPFSNSPLHF. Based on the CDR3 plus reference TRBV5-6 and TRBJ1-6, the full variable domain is DAGVTQSPTHLIKTRGQQVTLRCSPKSGHDTVSWYQQALGQGPQFIFQYYEEEERQRGNFPDRFSGHQFPNYSSELNVNALLLGDSALYLCASSLARPFSNSPLHFGNGTRLTVT.

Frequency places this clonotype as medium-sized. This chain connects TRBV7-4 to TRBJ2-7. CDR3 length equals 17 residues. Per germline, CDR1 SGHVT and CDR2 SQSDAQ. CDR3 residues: CASSYVALQLGSYEQYF.

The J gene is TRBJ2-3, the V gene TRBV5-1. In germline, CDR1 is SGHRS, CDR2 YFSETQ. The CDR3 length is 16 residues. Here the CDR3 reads CASSLGLDISTDTQYF.

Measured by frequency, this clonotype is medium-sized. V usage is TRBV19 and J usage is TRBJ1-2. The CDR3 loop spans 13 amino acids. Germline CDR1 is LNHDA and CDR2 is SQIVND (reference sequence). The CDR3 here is CASRDRLNYGYTF.

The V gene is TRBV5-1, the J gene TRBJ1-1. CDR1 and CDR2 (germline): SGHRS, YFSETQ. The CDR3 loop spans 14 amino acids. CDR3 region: CASSLTASGTEAFF.

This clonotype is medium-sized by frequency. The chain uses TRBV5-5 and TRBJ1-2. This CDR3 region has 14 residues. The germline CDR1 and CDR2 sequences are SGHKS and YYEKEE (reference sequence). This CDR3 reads CASSLRASNYGYTF.

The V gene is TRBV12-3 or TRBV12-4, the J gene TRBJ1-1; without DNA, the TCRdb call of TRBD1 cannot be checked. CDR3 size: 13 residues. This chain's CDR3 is CASRGGHLAEAFF.

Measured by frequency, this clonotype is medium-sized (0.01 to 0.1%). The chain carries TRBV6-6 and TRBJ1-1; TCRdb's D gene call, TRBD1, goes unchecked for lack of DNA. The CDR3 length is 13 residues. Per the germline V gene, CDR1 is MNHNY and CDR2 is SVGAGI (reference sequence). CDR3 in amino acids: CASTRGENTEAFF.

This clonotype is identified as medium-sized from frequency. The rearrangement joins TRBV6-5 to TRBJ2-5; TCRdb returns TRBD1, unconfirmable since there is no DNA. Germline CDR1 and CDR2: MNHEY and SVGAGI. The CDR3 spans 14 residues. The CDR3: CASSYGDRSETQYF.

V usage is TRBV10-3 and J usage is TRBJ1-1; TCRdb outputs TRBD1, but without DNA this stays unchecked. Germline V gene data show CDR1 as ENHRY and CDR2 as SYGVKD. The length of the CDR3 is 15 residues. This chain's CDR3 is CAISESRGMNTEAFF.

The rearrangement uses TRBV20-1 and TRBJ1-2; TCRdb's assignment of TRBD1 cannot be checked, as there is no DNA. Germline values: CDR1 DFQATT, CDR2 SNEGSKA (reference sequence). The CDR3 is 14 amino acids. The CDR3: CSAADRVGSNGYTF.

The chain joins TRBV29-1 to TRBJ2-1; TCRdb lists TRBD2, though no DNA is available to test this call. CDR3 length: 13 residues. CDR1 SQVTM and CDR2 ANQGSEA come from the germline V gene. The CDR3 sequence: CSAKTSGINEQFF.

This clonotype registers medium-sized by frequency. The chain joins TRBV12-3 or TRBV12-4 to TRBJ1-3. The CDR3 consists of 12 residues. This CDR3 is CASSPSGNTIYF.

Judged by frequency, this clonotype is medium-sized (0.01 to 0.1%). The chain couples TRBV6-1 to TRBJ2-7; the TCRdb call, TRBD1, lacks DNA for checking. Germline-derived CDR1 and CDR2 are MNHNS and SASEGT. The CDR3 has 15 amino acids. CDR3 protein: CASNHQGPTSYEQYF.